The T cell receptor (beta chain) described here comes from a study of T-cell reconstitution after alpha-beta-depleted transplantation in children. V lost 4 bases and J lost 5; bases outside the gene matches: 11. This CDR3 is 15 amino acids long. In germline, CDR1 is SGHRS, CDR2 YFSETQ. This clonotype was seen a handful of times. Construction of the TCRbeta library involved unique molecular identifiers. TCRdb fed the PCR reads into MiXCR, producing one record per CDR3 protein. The sample lists around 380,000 distinct CDR3 sequences, about 11% occurring once. The source of this sequence is a human donor who donated a stem cell graft to a child with acute myeloid leukemia. This chain uses TRBV5-1 with TRBJ2-7, with 8 positions matching TRBD1. The sample consisted of PBMCs from the stem cell graft donor, taken from the stem cell graft. The CDR3 sequence: CASSMDRVRDNEQYF. The CDR3 nucleotides read TGCGCCAGCAGCATGGACAGGGTCAGGGATAACGAGCAGTACTTC.